The 21 T cell receptor beta chains in this list originate from one sample, sequenced in a study of shared clonotypes between healthy human individuals. The data were produced by immunoSEQ multiplex PCR, yet TCRdb's version contains in-frame clones alone and is incomplete. The sample shows about 2 million clones, about 95% of them seen only once. Naive CD8 cells were CD45RO-negative, positively selected for CCR7, excluding terminally differentiated effector memory CD45RA+ cells. Sequences were obtained from naive CD8+ T cells sorted from blood. These TCRs come from a man between 18 and 35 years old in good health.

There are a few counts of this clone. The rearrangement links TRBV15 to TRBJ1-4; perhaps TRBD1 as D (5 bases). CDR3 length: 16 amino acids. With 5 bases removed from V and 5 bases from J, the gap between germline ends came to 18 bases. Germline CDR1 is LNHNV and CDR2 is YYDKDF (reference sequence). CDR3 DNA: TGTGCCACCAGCGGTGGAGGGGAGGGGATAAATGAAAAACTGTTTTTT. It encodes CATSGGGEGINEKLFF.

This chain connects TRBV7-9 to TRBJ1-5; unclear D gene. CDR1 is SEHNR, CDR2 FQNEAQ, per germline (reference sequence). The CDR3 spans 14 residues. V dropped 5 bases and J dropped 4 bases, with 12 bases sitting between them. Here the CDR3 reads CASSRDAGNQPQHF. CDR3 bases: TGTGCCAGCAGCCGGGATGCGGGAAATCAGCCCCAGCATTTT.

V gene TRBV2 combines with J gene TRBJ2-7; 12 bases line up with TRBD1. This CDR3 contains 15 residues. With 7 bases clipped from V and 4 bases from J, the junction kept 8 bases outside the gene matches. Germline V gene sequence: CDR1 SNHLY, CDR2 FYNNEI. The CDR3 DNA is TGTGCCAGCACCAGGAAGGGACAGGGGGCTTACGAGCAGTACTTC. This translates into CASTRKGQGAYEQYF. Full variable domain (missing parts from reference TRBV2 and TRBJ2-7): EPEVTQTPSHQVTQMGQEVILRCVPISNHLYFYWYRQILGQKVEFLVSFYNNEISEKSEIFDDQFSVERPDGSNFTLKIRSTKLEDSAMYFCASTRKGQGAYEQYFGPGTRLTVT.

The rearrangement links TRBV5-1 to TRBJ1-6; perhaps TRBD1 as D (5 bases). The V gene's germline CDR1 is SGHRS and CDR2 YFSETQ. V lost 2 bases, J lost 7 bases, and 13 bases lay in between. CDR3 length equals 15 residues. For the CDR3, the DNA is TGCGCCAGCAGCTTTAGAGGGGAATCCAATTCACCCCTCCACTTT. This codes for CASSFRGESNSPLHF.

The chain couples TRBV27 to TRBJ2-1; possibly TRBD1 for D (5 bases). Between the trimmed V and J ends, which lost 6 bases and 6 bases, there was a span of 15 bases. This CDR3 spans 14 amino acids. The germline V gene has CDR1 MNHEY and CDR2 SMNVEV (reference sequence). As DNA, the CDR3 is TGTGCCAGCAGATCTTACCCAGGGCCCAATGAGCAGTTCTTC. This encodes CASRSYPGPNEQFF.

The chain has TRBV5-4 and TRBJ1-1; weak D call: TRBD1 (6 bases). The CDR3 runs 15 residues. CDR1 is SGHNT and CDR2 is YYREEE in the germline V gene (reference sequence). The V and J ends lost 4 bases and 5 bases respectively, with 18 bases between them. The CDR3 sequence is CASSPLQGGDTEAFF. In nucleotides, the CDR3 is TGTGCCAGCAGCCCTTTACAGGGTGGGGATACTGAAGCTTTCTTT.

The gene calls are TRBV11-2 and TRBJ1-4; D not certain. Germline V gene sequence: CDR1 SGHAT, CDR2 FQNNGV. The CDR3 extends over 15 amino acids. V was clipped by 2 bases and J by 3 bases, with 10 bases between them. The DNA for the CDR3 is TGTGCCAGCAGCTTAATGGCAGGTCCTAATGAAAAACTGTTTTTT. Its translation is CASSLMAGPNEKLFF.

This clone was observed a single time. Other nucleotide sequences from this sample produce the same CDR3. The J gene is TRBJ2-7, the V gene TRBV6-5; 7 nucleotides line up with TRBD1. The CDR3 is 12 amino acids. Germline V gives CDR1 MNHEY, CDR2 SVGAGI. After removal of 6 bases from V and 3 bases from J, the junction contained 2 bases not matched to a gene. The CDR3 protein is CASRGDSYEQYF. In DNA, the CDR3 is TGTGCCAGCAGGGGGGACAGCTACGAGCAGTACTTC.

The chain employs TRBV27 and TRBJ2-1; TRBD2 matches 9 bases. J was trimmed by 3 bases and V by 4 bases; bases with no gene match: 7. The length of the CDR3 is 16 residues. Germline-derived CDR1 and CDR2 are MNHEY and SMNVEV (reference sequence). CDR3 bases: TGTGCCAGCAGTTCCCGGGCTAGCGGGATCTACAATGAGCAGTTCTTC. This translates into CASSSRASGIYNEQFF.

The chain joins TRBV29-1 to TRBJ1-2; TRBD1 is a possible D gene (5 bases). The V gene lost 4 bases and the J gene lost 5 bases, with 20 bases spanning the gap. The CDR3 runs 15 residues. Germline assignment: CDR1 SQVTM and CDR2 ANQGSEA. CDR3 residues: CSVVGPDNLEYGYTF. The CDR3 DNA reads as TGCAGCGTTGTGGGGCCGGACAACCTGGAATATGGCTACACCTTC.

This CDR3 reads CASSSGTGGRETQYF. The CDR3 bases are TGTGCCAGCAGCTCCGGGACAGGGGGCAGAGAGACCCAGTACTTC. This sequence joins TRBV11-2 and TRBJ2-5, with 12 bases identical to TRBD1. V lost 4 bases, J lost 4 bases, and 4 bases stayed unmatched. This CDR3 comprises 15 residues. Germline CDR1 reads SGHAT; CDR2 reads FQNNGV.

The V call is TRBV5-1, the J call TRBJ2-7, with D possibly TRBD1 on 5 matching bases. The CDR3 extends over 14 amino acids. The germline V gene has CDR1 SGHRS and CDR2 YFSETQ. The V gene lost 2 bases and the J gene lost 3 bases, with 12 bases spanning the gap. This CDR3 reads CASSLNQGNYEQYF. DNA of the CDR3: TGCGCCAGCAGCTTAAACCAGGGTAACTACGAGCAGTACTTC.

The chain uses TRBV11-3 and TRBJ2-7, with a tentative D call TRBD1 (6 bases). This CDR3 contains 15 residues. Trimming pared 4 bases from V and 0 bases from J, leaving 13 bases between. CDR1 and CDR2 (germline): SGHNT, YENEEA. CDR3 amino acids: CASSSARGSSYEQYF. In nucleotides, the CDR3 is TGTGCCAGCAGCTCCGCCAGGGGAAGCTCCTACGAGCAGTACTTC.

The chain employs TRBV28 and TRBJ2-7; possible D gene TRBD1, 5 bases. V shed 3 bases and J shed 5 bases, with 11 bases lying between them. Germline V lookup: CDR1 MDHEN, CDR2 SYDVKM. This CDR3 spans 13 amino acids. The CDR3 protein is CASSLTVVHEQYF. The CDR3 nucleotides read TGTGCCAGCAGTTTGACAGTCGTCCACGAGCAGTACTTC.

The chain uses TRBV7-9 and TRBJ1-2, with D possibly being TRBD1 (5 bases). V shed 5 bases and J shed 7 bases, with 20 bases lying between them. The germline gives CDR1 SEHNR, CDR2 FQNEAQ (reference sequence). The length of the CDR3 is 15 residues. CDR3: CASSILGAGNTGYTF. The DNA for the CDR3 is TGTGCCAGCAGCATACTAGGGGCAGGGAATACTGGCTACACCTTC.

V and J are TRBV5-6 and TRBJ2-7; possibly TRBD1 for D (6 bases). The CDR3 spans 15 residues. Trimming stripped 2 bases from V and 2 bases from J, with 14 bases between. Germline V gene data show CDR1 as SGHDT and CDR2 as YYEEEE. The CDR3, as DNA: TGTGCCAGCAGCTTCTGGACAGAGACTACCTACGAGCAGTACTTC. Amino acid sequence: CASSFWTETTYEQYF.

The rearrangement links TRBV15 to TRBJ2-1; D unclear. The CDR3 contains 13 residues. Germline V gives CDR1 LNHNV, CDR2 YYDKDF (reference sequence). Trimming stripped 0 bases from V and 8 bases from J, with 8 bases between. CDR3 in DNA: TGTGCCACCAGCAGAGAGGGGTGGGATGAGCAGTTCTTC. It translates to CATSREGWDEQFF.

On this clone itself: Germline is not matched at one junction end, which may reflect a read error. The chain uses TRBV7-7 and TRBJ2-7; D possibly corresponds to TRBD1 (6 bases). From germline, CDR1 is SSHAT and CDR2 FNYEAQ (reference sequence). CDR3 length equals 15 residues. The CDR3 protein is CASSLGDTYFYEQYF. The CDR3 DNA reads as TGTGCTAGCAGCTTAGGGGACACTTATTTCTACGAGCAGTACTTC.

V gene TRBV9 combines with J gene TRBJ2-2; 7 bases match TRBD2. From germline, CDR1 is SGDLS and CDR2 YYNGEE. The CDR3 contains 14 residues. J lost 4 bases, V lost 0 bases, and 0 bases had no gene match. Here the CDR3 DNA reads TGTGCCAGCAGCGTAGCTAGCGGCACCGGGGAGCTGTTTTTT. Protein: CASSVASGTGELFF.

This rearrangement joins TRBV27 to TRBJ2-7; 7 nucleotides match TRBD2. The CDR3 totals 15 residues. The junction had 8 bases not matched to a gene; V was cut back by 6 bases and J by 0 bases. The V gene's germline CDR1 is MNHEY and CDR2 SMNVEV (reference sequence). The chain's CDR3 is CASRVSGGGSYEQYF. CDR3 DNA: TGTGCCAGCAGAGTCTCTGGCGGGGGCTCCTACGAGCAGTACTTC.

This clone was detected once. The chain employs TRBV6-5 and TRBJ2-7; 7 nucleotides line up with TRBD2. Germline V gene data show CDR1 as MNHEY and CDR2 as SVGAGI. Trimming at V came to 6 bases and at J to 6 bases, leaving 11 bases not matched to a gene. The CDR3 runs 14 residues. The CDR3 spells CASREDGGSGEQYF. The CDR3 nucleotides read TGTGCCAGCAGGGAGGATGGCGGGAGTGGCGAGCAGTACTTC.